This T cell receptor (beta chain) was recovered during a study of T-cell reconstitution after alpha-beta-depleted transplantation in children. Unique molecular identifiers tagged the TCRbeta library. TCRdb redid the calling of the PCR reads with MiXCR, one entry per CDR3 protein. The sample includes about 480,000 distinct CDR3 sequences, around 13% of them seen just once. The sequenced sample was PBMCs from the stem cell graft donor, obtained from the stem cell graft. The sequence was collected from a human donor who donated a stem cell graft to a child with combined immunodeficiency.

CDR3 in amino acids: CAIKASGFQETQYF. In nucleotides, the CDR3 is TGTGCCATCAAGGCTAGCGGATTCCAAGAGACCCAGTACTTC. The rearrangement uses TRBV10-3 and TRBJ2-5, with TRBD2 matching over 7 bases. Germline V gene data show CDR1 as ENHRY and CDR2 as SYGVKD. CDR3 length: 14 residues. Unmatched junction bases numbered 6, after V lost 7 bases and J lost 1 base.